This T cell receptor (beta chain) was captured by sequencing in a study of OX40 agonist ivuxolimab in advanced cancers. Only in-frame clones appear in the TCRdb table, and some are missing; sequencing was by immunoSEQ multiplex PCR. The sample lists approximately 94,000 clones; about 92% were seen once. Germline V gene lookup returns CDR1 MDHEN and CDR2 SYDVKM. V lost 7 bases and J 0 bases, leaving 15 bases between the germline ends. The CDR3 covers 15 residues. Sequencing used CD4+ or CD8+ T cells sorted from blood, obtained in a trial of the OX40 agonist ivuxolimab. V gene TRBV28 combines with J gene TRBJ1-2; D is possibly TRBD1 (5 bases). The source of this sequence is an adult with an advanced solid tumor such as melanoma, head and neck, liver or kidney cancer. The CDR3 sequence is CASTEPLGANYGYTF. The DNA for the CDR3 is TGTGCCAGCACGGAACCGTTGGGGGCTAACTATGGCTACACCTTC.